The entry below describes one TCR beta chain. Its antigen is not known. This specimen comes from a study of vaccination effects on CD4 cells after COVID-19. Pools of viral peptides were used by the ViraFEST assay to expand antigen-specific CD4+ T cells ahead of sequencing. Following a roughly ten-day culture, CD4+ T cells were purified. It was two doses of either the BNT162b2 or mRNA-1273 vaccine that participants received. Days 3 and 7 were when half the medium was replaced with IL-2 medium. The CDR3 runs 14 residues. The germline gives CDR1 SGHVS, CDR2 FQNEAQ. V was clipped by 4 bases and J by 5 bases; unmatched bases: 3. The protocol was immunoSEQ multiplex PCR, while the TCRdb copy is restricted to in-frame clones and leaves out a portion. The sample includes under 30,000 clones, 74% of them seen just once.

The source material was CD4+ T cells from PBMCs cultured with HCoV-OC43 spike peptides, sampled after COVID-19 vaccination. Subset of the sample: HCoV-OC43 spike overlapping peptide pool stimulation. The sequence came from a human donor who received a COVID-19 vaccine. The rearrangement joins TRBV7-8 to TRBJ2-5; 11 bases line up with TRBD1. The CDR3 protein is CASSSRTGGETQYF. Written as DNA, the CDR3 is TGTGCCAGCAGCTCGCGGACAGGGGGCGAGACCCAGTACTTC.